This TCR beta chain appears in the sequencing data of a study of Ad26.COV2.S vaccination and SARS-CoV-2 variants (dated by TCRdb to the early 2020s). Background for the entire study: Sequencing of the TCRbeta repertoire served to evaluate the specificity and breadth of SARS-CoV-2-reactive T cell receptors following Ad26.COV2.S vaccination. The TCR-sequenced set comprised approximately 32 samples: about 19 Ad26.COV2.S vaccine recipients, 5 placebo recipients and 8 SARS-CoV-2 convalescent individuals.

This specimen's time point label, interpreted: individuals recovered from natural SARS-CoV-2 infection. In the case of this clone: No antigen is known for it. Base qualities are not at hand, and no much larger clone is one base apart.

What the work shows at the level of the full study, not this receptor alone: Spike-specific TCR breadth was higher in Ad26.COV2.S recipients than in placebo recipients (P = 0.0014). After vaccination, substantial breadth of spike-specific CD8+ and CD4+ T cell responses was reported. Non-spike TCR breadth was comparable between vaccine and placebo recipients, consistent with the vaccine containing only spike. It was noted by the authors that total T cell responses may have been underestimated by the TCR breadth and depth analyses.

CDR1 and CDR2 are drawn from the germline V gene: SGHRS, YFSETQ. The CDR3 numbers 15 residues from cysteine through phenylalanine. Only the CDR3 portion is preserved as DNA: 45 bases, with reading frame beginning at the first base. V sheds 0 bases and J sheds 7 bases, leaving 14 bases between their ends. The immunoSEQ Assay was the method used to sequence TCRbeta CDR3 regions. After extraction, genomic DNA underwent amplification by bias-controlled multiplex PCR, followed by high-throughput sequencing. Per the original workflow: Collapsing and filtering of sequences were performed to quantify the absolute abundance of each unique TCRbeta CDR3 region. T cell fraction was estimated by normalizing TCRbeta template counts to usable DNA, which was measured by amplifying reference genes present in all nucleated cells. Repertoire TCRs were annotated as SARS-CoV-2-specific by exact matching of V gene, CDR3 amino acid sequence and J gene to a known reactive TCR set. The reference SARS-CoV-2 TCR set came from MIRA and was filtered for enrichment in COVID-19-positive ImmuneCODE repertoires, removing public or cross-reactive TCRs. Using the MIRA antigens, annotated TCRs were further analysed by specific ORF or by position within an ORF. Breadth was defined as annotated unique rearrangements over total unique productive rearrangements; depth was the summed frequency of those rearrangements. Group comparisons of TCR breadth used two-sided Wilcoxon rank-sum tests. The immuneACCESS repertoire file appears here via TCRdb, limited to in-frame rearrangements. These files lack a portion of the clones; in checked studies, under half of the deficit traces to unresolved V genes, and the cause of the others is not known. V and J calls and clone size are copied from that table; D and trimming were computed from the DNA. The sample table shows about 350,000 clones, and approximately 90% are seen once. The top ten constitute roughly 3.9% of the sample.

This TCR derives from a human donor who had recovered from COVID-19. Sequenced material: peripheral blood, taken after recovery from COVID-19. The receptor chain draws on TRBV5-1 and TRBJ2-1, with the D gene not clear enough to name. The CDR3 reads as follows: CASSLAGKGQNEQFF. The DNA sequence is TGCGCCAGCAGCTTGGCCGGAAAGGGCCAGAATGAGCAGTTCTTC.